The rows below give T cell receptor beta chains drawn from one sample of a study of T cell responses to AZD1222 COVID-19 vaccine. Some clones are missing from TCRdb's copy, which holds only in-frame ones; the method was immunoSEQ multiplex PCR. This table has 120,000 to 150,000 clones, around nine tenths appearing once. Sequenced material: peripheral blood, taken on day 0 of AZD1222 vaccination. These receptor sequences come from an adult in good health. CDR3s include the opening cysteine and the closing phenylalanine or tryptophan. D genes are given only for firm matches. Clone size is given for some rows only: seen once, a few or many times, or a class if the clone is expanded.

V	J	D	size	CDR3	DNA
TRBV28	TRBJ1-4	.	.	CASSLGPIEGEKLFF	TGTGCCAGCAGTTTGGGCCCGATTGAGGGGGAAAAACTGTTTTTT
TRBV19	TRBJ2-1	TRBD2	few	CASSIGTSYNEQFF	TGTGCCAGTAGTATAGGGACTAGTTACAATGAGCAGTTCTTC
TRBV19	TRBJ2-3	.	.	CASSMGSWATDTQYF	TGTGCCAGTAGTATGGGCAGTTGGGCCACAGATACGCAGTATTTT
TRBV4-2	TRBJ2-5	.	.	CASSQDIQAGKYETQYF	TGTGCCAGCAGCCAAGATATTCAGGCGGGGAAGTATGAGACCCAGTACTTC
TRBV6-2/TRBV6-3	TRBJ2-7	.	once	CASSKRALAVSYEQYF	TGTGCCAGCAGCAAAAGAGCTTTAGCGGTCTCCTACGAGCAGTACTTC
TRBV9	TRBJ2-2	TRBD1	.	CASRGDSLAGELFF	TGTGCCAGCAGGGGGGACAGTTTGGCCGGGGAGCTGTTTTTT
TRBV7-4	TRBJ1-4	.	.	CASSFQTGPEKLFF	TGTGCCAGCAGCTTTCAGACAGGACCTGAAAAACTGTTTTTT
TRBV7-2	TRBJ2-2	TRBD2	.	CASSLGGAGELFF	TGTGCCAGCAGCTTGGGAGGGGCCGGGGAGCTGTTTTTT
TRBV7-2	TRBJ2-7	.	.	CASSWWDDSYEQYF	TGTGCCAGCAGTTGGTGGGACGACTCCTACGAGCAGTACTTC
TRBV28	TRBJ1-2	.	.	CASRLGWGIGYGYTF	TGTGCCAGCAGACTGGGATGGGGGATTGGCTATGGCTACACCTTC
TRBV14	TRBJ2-7	TRBD1	few	CASSEKDGTGLYEQYF	TGTGCCAGCAGCGAAAAGGACGGGACAGGGCTCTACGAGCAGTACTTC
TRBV29-1	TRBJ2-1	TRBD2	.	CSVEDPERESYNEQFF	TGCAGCGTTGAAGATCCGGAGCGGGAGAGCTACAATGAGCAGTTCTTC
TRBV3-1/TRBV3-2	TRBJ1-5	TRBD1	.	CASSYRGSNQPQHF	TGTGCCAGCAGCTACAGGGGTAGCAATCAGCCCCAGCATTTT